These 25 T cell receptor beta chains were all obtained from the same sample, sequenced in a study of blood T cell repertoires in COVID-19. Measured with immunoSEQ multiplex PCR; TCRdb has only the in-frame clones, and not every one. This sample has about 50,000 clones, with 82% found just once. Sequencing was performed on peripheral blood. Receptors were obtained from a woman in her fifties or sixties with acute or convalescent COVID-19.

The J gene is TRBJ2-7, the V gene TRBV5-1, with D perhaps matching TRBD2 (6 bases). Trimming removed 5 bases from V and 0 bases from J, with 12 bases in between. Germline V gene data show CDR1 as SGHRS and CDR2 as YFSETQ. The CDR3 is 14 amino acids. The CDR3 here is CASRIAVSSYEQYF. The CDR3 DNA sequence: TGCGCCAGCAGGATAGCGGTCAGCTCCTACGAGCAGTACTTC. The full variable domain, rest sourced from reference TRBV5-1 and TRBJ2-7, is KAGVTQTPRYLIKTRGQQVTLSCSPISGHRSVSWYQQTPGQGLQFLFEYFSETQRNKGNFPGRFSGRQFSNSRSEMNVSTLELGDSALYLCASRIAVSSYEQYFGPGTRLTVT.

V gene TRBV5-1 combines with J gene TRBJ2-1, with D possibly matching TRBD2 (5 bases). The V end lost 0 bases, the J end lost 0 bases, and 7 bases lay between the germline ends. CDR3 length: 15 amino acids. Germline CDR1 reads SGHRS; CDR2 reads YFSETQ. The CDR3 region has the DNA TGCGCCAGCAGCTTGGGAGGGTTCTCCTACAATGAGCAGTTCTTC. It encodes CASSLGGFSYNEQFF.

The CDR3 loop is CASSLGGLRTDTQYF. CDR3 DNA sequence: TGTGCCAGCAGCTTGGGGGGGCTTCGCACAGATACGCAGTATTTT. This chain links TRBV5-4 with TRBJ2-3, with D possibly being TRBD1 (6 bases). The CDR3 covers 15 residues. Deletions cut 0 bases from V and 1 base from J, with 9 bases between. Germline loops: CDR1 SGHNT, CDR2 YYREEE (reference sequence).

This sequence joins TRBV28 and TRBJ1-1, with 7 bases aligning to TRBD1. The V gene end was trimmed by 1 base and the J gene end by 6 bases; junction bases not matched to a gene: 2. Looked up from germline, CDR1 is MDHEN and CDR2 is SYDVKM. The CDR3 has 13 residues. The CDR3 is CASSLYRGPEAFF. The DNA of the CDR3 is TGTGCCAGCAGTTTATACAGGGGCCCTGAAGCTTTCTTT.

This rearrangement joins TRBV10-2 to TRBJ1-1; 7 bases are a match to TRBD1. The germline CDR1 and CDR2 sequences are WSHSY and SAAADI. The CDR3 contains 14 residues. V lost 8 bases, J lost 1 base, and 7 bases stayed unmatched. The CDR3 sequence is CASHKQGRNTEAFF. The CDR3 coding sequence is TGCGCCAGCCATAAACAGGGGAGGAACACTGAAGCTTTCTTT.

This sequence joins TRBV28 and TRBJ2-5, with TRBD2 matching 9 bases. Germline CDR1 is MDHEN and CDR2 is SYDVKM. CDR3 length equals 19 residues. V trimming: 4 bases; J trimming: 4 bases; junction bases outside the gene matches: 19. The CDR3 loop reads CASSSRILGLAFVPETQYF. CDR3 bases: TGTGCCAGCAGTTCTCGGATTCTGGGACTAGCTTTTGTTCCAGAGACCCAGTACTTC.

This clone showed up just a few times. This chain links TRBV5-1 with TRBJ1-2; D is possibly TRBD1 (6 bases). The V gene's germline CDR1 is SGHRS and CDR2 YFSETQ. The CDR3 is 15 residues long. The ends were cut back, 5 bases at V and 4 bases at J, with 18 bases in the middle. The chain's CDR3 is CASRQMTGGPYGYTF. For the CDR3, the DNA is TGCGCCAGCAGACAGATGACAGGAGGTCCCTATGGCTACACCTTC.

This clone has only a few counts. The chain combines TRBV13 with TRBJ2-5; D is possibly TRBD2 (6 bases). The CDR3 is 15 amino acids. Germline CDR1 PRHDT, CDR2 FYEKMQ (reference sequence). V dropped 3 bases and J dropped 4 bases, with 15 bases sitting between them. CDR3 nucleotide sequence: TGTGCCAGCAGCTTCCGCAGGACCGGGGGAGAGACCCAGTACTTC. Translation: CASSFRRTGGETQYF.

The rearrangement joins TRBV19 to TRBJ1-2; D uncertain. The CDR3 totals 13 residues. Trimming stripped 10 bases from V and 4 bases from J, with 16 bases between. Germline assignment: CDR1 LNHDA and CDR2 SQIVND (reference sequence). The CDR3 protein is CAKLGTEIYGYTF. CDR3 in DNA: TGTGCCAAATTAGGTACAGAGATCTATGGCTACACCTTC. Full variable domain (rest looked up from reference TRBV19 and TRBJ1-2): DGGITQSPKYLFRKEGQNVTLSCEQNLNHDAMYWYRQDPGQGLRLIYYSQIVNDFQKGDIAEGYSVSREKKESFPLTVTSAQKNPTAFYLCAKLGTEIYGYTFGSGTRLTVV.

The chain employs TRBV19 and TRBJ1-2, with unresolved D. Germline loops: CDR1 LNHDA, CDR2 SQIVND (reference sequence). The CDR3 runs 18 residues. V was pared by 5 bases and J by 2 bases, with 24 bases between. The CDR3: CASSQALGRSILNYGYTF. The CDR3 DNA follows: TGTGCCAGTAGTCAAGCTCTCGGAAGGAGTATTTTGAACTATGGCTACACCTTC.

The chain links TRBV6-5 to TRBJ1-2, with TRBD1 as a possible D gene (5 bases). The CDR3 contains 13 residues. The V gene's germline CDR1 is MNHEY and CDR2 SVGAGI. The V gene lost 6 bases and the J gene lost 2 bases, with 10 bases spanning the gap. In DNA form, the CDR3 reads TGTGCCAGCAGCAACGGGGGGAACTATGGCTACACCTTC. Residues: CASSNGGNYGYTF.

The chain links TRBV28 to TRBJ2-1, with D possibly being TRBD2 (6 bases). The CDR3 spans 15 residues. The germline V gene has CDR1 MDHEN and CDR2 SYDVKM. Trimming pared 7 bases from V and 3 bases from J, leaving 16 bases between. CDR3 nucleotide sequence: TGTGCCAGCAACCCACCGGGGGTTCTCTACAATGAGCAGTTCTTC. Translated: CASNPPGVLYNEQFF.

The genes are TRBV11-2 and TRBJ2-4, with no clear D. From germline, CDR1 is SGHAT and CDR2 FQNNGV. CDR3 length: 15 amino acids. The V end lost 8 bases, the J end lost 0 bases, and 14 bases lay between the germline ends. CDR3 in DNA: TGTGCCAGCTCGCCGGCAGCGCTAGCCAAAAACATTCAGTACTTC. This translates into CASSPAALAKNIQYF. Full variable domain (remainder filled in from reference TRBV11-2 and TRBJ2-4): EAGVAQSPRYKIIEKRQSVAFWCNPISGHATLYWYQQILGQGPKLLIQFQNNGVVDDSQLPKDRFSAERLKGVDSTLKIQPAKLEDSAVYLCASSPAALAKNIQYFGAGTRLSVL.

The gene calls are TRBV2 and TRBJ1-2; 7 nucleotides match TRBD1. V shed 5 bases and J 8 bases; nucleotides not matched to a gene: 17. Germline-derived CDR1 and CDR2 are SNHLY and FYNNEI. This CDR3 is built from 16 residues. The DNA of the CDR3 is TGTGCCAGCAGTTTACCGACTATAGACAGGGATGGGGGCTACACCTTC. Translated: CASSLPTIDRDGGYTF. Variable domain in full (rest from reference TRBV2 and TRBJ1-2): EPEVTQTPSHQVTQMGQEVILRCVPISNHLYFYWYRQILGQKVEFLVSFYNNEISEKSEIFDDQFSVERPDGSNFTLKIRSTKLEDSAMYFCASSLPTIDRDGGYTFGSGTRLTVV.

This clone is judged medium-sized. The chain joins TRBV2 to TRBJ1-1; TRBD1 might be the D (5 bases). This CDR3 contains 12 residues. V lost 6 bases and J 2 bases, leaving 7 bases between the germline ends. Germline V CDR1 and CDR2: SNHLY, FYNNEI. In DNA form, the CDR3 reads TGTGCCAGCAGCGGACAAAACACTGAAGCTTTCTTT. This gives the protein CASSGQNTEAFF. Full variable domain (missing parts from reference TRBV2 and TRBJ1-1): EPEVTQTPSHQVTQMGQEVILRCVPISNHLYFYWYRQILGQKVEFLVSFYNNEISEKSEIFDDQFSVERPDGSNFTLKIRSTKLEDSAMYFCASSGQNTEAFFGQGTRLTVV.

This chain links TRBV29-1 with TRBJ2-3; the match to TRBD2 covers 9 bases. The germline gives CDR1 SQVTM, CDR2 ANQGSEA. J gave up 4 bases and V 5 bases, and 7 bases lay outside the gene matches. The CDR3 loop spans 14 amino acids. CDR3 residues: CSVLAGVGADTQYF. The CDR3 coding sequence is TGCAGCGTTTTAGCGGGAGTGGGCGCAGATACGCAGTATTTT.

This clone was detected a few times. The DNA of the CDR3 is TGTGCCAGCAGCCTCCAGACAGGGTCGTCGAATGAGCAGTTCTTC. Encoded protein: CASSLQTGSSNEQFF. The genes are TRBV5-4 and TRBJ2-1; 7 bases are shared with TRBD1. Germline V gene data show CDR1 as SGHNT and CDR2 as YYREEE (reference sequence). V shed 4 bases and J 7 bases; nucleotides not matched to a gene: 11. CDR3 length: 15 amino acids.

The V and J genes are TRBV11-2 and TRBJ2-1, with 9 nucleotides matching TRBD1. V was pared by 1 base and J by 16 bases, with 5 bases of the junction left unmatched. CDR3 length: 12 amino acids. Germline CDR1 reads SGHAT; CDR2 reads FQNNGV. The CDR3 DNA reads TGTGCCAGCAGCTTAGGGACAGGGGTCCCCTTCTTC. Translated: CASSLGTGVPFF. The entire variable domain, with the rest obtained from reference TRBV11-2 and TRBJ2-1, is as follows: EAGVAQSPRYKIIEKRQSVAFWCNPISGHATLYWYQQILGQGPKLLIQFQNNGVVDDSQLPKDRFSAERLKGVDSTLKIQPAKLEDSAVYLCASSLGTGVPFFGPGTRLTVL.

This chain connects TRBV30 to TRBJ2-4; 8 nucleotides line up with TRBD1. The V segment lost 3 bases and the J segment 9 bases; nucleotides outside the gene matches: 22. Germline lookup yields CDR1 GTSNPN and CDR2 SVGIG (reference sequence). The length of the CDR3 is 18 residues. The CDR3 coding sequence is TGTGCCTGGAGCCTGAGACTGAGGACAGGGCAAGTCGGGAGCATTCAGTACTTC. This sequence encodes CAWSLRLRTGQVGSIQYF. The variable domain in full, completed from reference TRBV30 and TRBJ2-4, reads SQTIHQWPATLVQPVGSPLSLECTVEGTSNPNLYWYRQAAGRGLQLLFYSVGIGQISSEVPQNLSASRPQDRQFILSSKKLLLSDSGFYLCAWSLRLRTGQVGSIQYFGAGTRLSVL.

This chain uses TRBV5-1 with TRBJ2-1, with 11 positions matching TRBD2. The length of the CDR3 is 19 residues. The junction had 10 bases not matched to a gene; V was cut back by 0 bases and J by 2 bases. Germline values: CDR1 SGHRS, CDR2 YFSETQ. CDR3 sequence (DNA): TGCGCCAGCAGCTTGGGCACTAGCGGGAGAGATAATACCTACAATGAGCAGTTCTTC. It translates to CASSLGTSGRDNTYNEQFF.

This sequence joins TRBV19 and TRBJ1-1; TRBD1 aligns across 9 bases. Per the germline V gene, CDR1 is LNHDA and CDR2 is SQIVND (reference sequence). With V trimmed by 6 bases and J by 6 bases, 11 bases remained unmatched. This CDR3 has 15 amino acids. This CDR3 is CASRSLTGGISEAFF. The CDR3 nucleotides are TGTGCCAGTAGGTCCCTCACAGGGGGCATCTCTGAAGCTTTCTTT.

The chain is built from TRBV28 and TRBJ1-3; 7 nucleotides agree with TRBD1. The CDR3 covers 15 residues. Germline CDR1 MDHEN, CDR2 SYDVKM. V gave up 5 bases and J gave up 0 bases; unmatched junction bases: 4. CDR3 sequence reads: CASSGGQISGNTIYF. CDR3 DNA: TGTGCCAGCAGTGGGGGACAGATCTCTGGAAACACCATATATTTT.

This clone turned up a few times. The CDR3 nucleotides are TGTGCCAGCAGTTCCCGTCCGGGCCCCGCGGGTTCACCCCTCCACTTT. As protein: CASSSRPGPAGSPLHF. The chain combines TRBV2 with TRBJ1-6; D not certain. With 5 bases removed from V and 9 bases from J, the gap between germline ends came to 20 bases. CDR1 and CDR2 from the germline V gene are SNHLY and FYNNEI. CDR3 length equals 16 residues.

V usage is TRBV19 and J usage is TRBJ2-1; 8 nucleotides agree with TRBD2. Germline CDR1 reads LNHDA; CDR2 reads SQIVND (reference sequence). Germline trimming cut 0 bases from V and 0 bases from J; bases unmatched to any gene: 4. This CDR3 has 17 residues. In DNA, the CDR3 is TGTGCCAGTAGTATAGATCGGGGGGGTAGCTCCTACAATGAGCAGTTCTTC. It specifies CASSIDRGGSSYNEQFF. Complete variable domain (other parts from reference TRBV19 and TRBJ2-1): DGGITQSPKYLFRKEGQNVTLSCEQNLNHDAMYWYRQDPGQGLRLIYYSQIVNDFQKGDIAEGYSVSREKKESFPLTVTSAQKNPTAFYLCASSIDRGGSSYNEQFFGPGTRLTVL.

This rearrangement joins TRBV7-2 to TRBJ1-5; the D is unclear. The CDR3 runs to 13 residues. Germline CDR1 is SGHTA and CDR2 is FQGNSA. Trimming removed 1 base at V and 5 bases at J, with 6 bases between. CDR3 in amino acids: CASSLEPDQPQHF. DNA for the CDR3: TGTGCCAGCAGCTTAGAGCCGGATCAGCCCCAGCATTTT.